A selection of T cell receptor beta chains follows, all from one sample in a study. TCRdb re-derived calls from the RT-PCR reads in MiXCR, one entry per CDR3 protein. This sample has hundreds of thousands of distinct CDR3 sequences, with 13% to 15% found just once. The sequenced sample was memory CD4+ T cells from blood. These receptors all stem from a female donor in good health, serving as a healthy control. The CDR3 runs from the conserved cysteine through the conserved F or W. A D gene is named only where the DNA matches it firmly. The size entry is marked missing in some rows and otherwise reads once, few, many or a size class.

TRBJ2-2	TRBD1	TRBV4-3	many	CASSQAGGDTGELFF	TGCGCCAGCAGCCAAGCAGGGGGTGACACCGGGGAGCTGTTTTTT
TRBJ2-1	TRBD2	TRBV29-1	many	CSARTSGGAYNEQFF	TGCAGCGCCAGGACTAGCGGGGGGGCCTACAATGAGCAGTTCTTC
TRBJ1-3	TRBD1	TRBV20-1	few	CSAKIGDRGIGNTIYF	TGCAGTGCTAAGATCGGGGACAGGGGAATCGGAAACACCATATATTTT
TRBJ2-7	TRBD1	TRBV18	-	CASSPLSTGVPNEQYF	TGTGCCAGCTCACCACTTTCGACAGGGGTTCCCAACGAGCAGTACTTC
TRBJ2-2	-	TRBV7-9	many	CASSSTTNTGELFF	TGTGCCAGCAGCTCTACCACCAACACCGGGGAGCTGTTTTTT
TRBJ1-3	-	TRBV7-6	-	CASSSQPPGHSSGNTIYF	TGTGCCAGCAGCTCCCAACCCCCGGGACACTCCTCTGGAAACACCATATATTTT
TRBJ2-5	TRBD1	TRBV10-3	many	CAITRTGSSQETQYF	TGTGCCATCACCAGGACAGGGTCATCCCAAGAGACCCAGTACTTC
TRBJ1-4	TRBD1	TRBV20-1	-	CSARGPTGTGAGEKLFF	TGCAGTGCTAGGGGGCCCACCGGGACAGGGGCTGGTGAAAAACTGTTTTTT
TRBJ1-2	TRBD1	TRBV18	few	CASSPGQDFYGYTF	TGTGCCAGCTCACCGGGACAGGACTTCTATGGCTACACCTTC
TRBJ2-1	TRBD2	TRBV5-1	few	CASKVLAEGWDEQFF	TGCGCCAGCAAAGTGCTAGCGGAGGGTTGGGATGAGCAGTTCTTC
TRBJ1-2	TRBD1	TRBV9	-	CASSVAGTGNYGYTF	TGTGCCAGCAGCGTAGCGGGGACAGGGAACTATGGCTACACCTTC
TRBJ2-2	-	TRBV7-2	-	CASSSLGGAGMNTGELFF	TGTGCCAGCAGCTCCCTAGGTGGAGCAGGGATGAATACCGGGGAGCTGTTTTTT
TRBJ2-5	-	TRBV5-6	-	CASSLSGGSETQYF	TGTGCCAGCAGCTTGTCTGGGGGCTCGGAGACCCAGTACTTC
TRBJ2-1	-	TRBV7-2	few	CASSPFGLGQFF	TGTGCCAGCAGCCCGTTCGGGCTGGGGCAGTTCTTC
TRBJ2-5	TRBD1	TRBV28	-	CASRNGQGVETQYF	TGTGCCAGCAGGAATGGACAGGGGGTAGAGACCCAGTACTTC
TRBJ1-1	-	TRBV7-2	few	CASSGRSENTEAFF	TGTGCCAGCAGCGGCAGATCGGAGAACACTGAAGCTTTCTTT
TRBJ1-1	-	TRBV12-3/TRBV12-4	few	CASSRQQGSEAFF	TGTGCCAGCAGCCGACAACAGGGCTCTGAAGCTTTCTTT
TRBJ1-5	-	TRBV3-1	-	CASSQQTGNQPQHF	TGTGCCAGCAGCCAACAGACCGGCAATCAGCCCCAGCATTTT
TRBJ2-7	-	TRBV5-1	-	CASSLFPTTYEQYF	TGCGCCAGCAGCTTGTTTCCAACGACCTACGAGCAGTACTTC
TRBJ1-2	-	TRBV4-2	many	CASSGQLNLYGYTF	TGTGCCAGCAGCGGACAGCTCAACCTCTATGGCTACACCTTC
TRBJ2-5	-	TRBV24-1	many	CATSRAGSGETQYF	TGTGCCACCTCCCGGGCTGGGAGCGGGGAGACCCAGTACTTC
TRBJ2-7	TRBD2	TRBV3-1	-	CASSRGLTYLYEQYF	TGTGCCAGCAGCAGGGGACTAACATACCTTTACGAGCAGTACTTC
TRBJ2-7	TRBD1	TRBV6-5	-	CASSHRPGQGPIEQYF	TGTGCCAGCAGCCACCGTCCGGGACAGGGTCCTATCGAGCAGTACTTC
TRBJ1-1	TRBD1	TRBV5-1	many	CASSEGQANTEAFF	TGCGCCAGCAGCGAGGGACAGGCCAACACTGAAGCTTTCTTT
TRBJ2-7	-	TRBV6-5	many	CASGSYEQYF	TGTGCCAGCGGCTCCTACGAGCAGTACTTC
TRBJ2-2	TRBD2	TRBV7-8	few	CASSPRTSGGELFF	TGTGCCAGCAGCCCTCGGACTAGCGGCGGGGAGCTGTTTTTT
TRBJ1-1	-	TRBV12-3/TRBV12-4	once	CASSSGMDAEAFF	TGTGCCAGCAGTTCCGGGATGGATGCTGAAGCTTTCTTT
TRBJ2-5	TRBD2	TRBV5-1	-	CASVSSGLAVQETQYF	TGCGCCAGCGTTTCTTCGGGACTAGCGGTTCAAGAGACCCAGTACTTC
TRBJ2-6	-	TRBV27	few	CASRQRFSGANVLTF	TGTGCCAGCAGACAGAGATTCTCTGGGGCCAACGTCCTGACTTTC
TRBJ2-6	-	TRBV12-3/TRBV12-4	few	CASSLAGAGANVLTF	TGTGCCAGCAGTTTAGCGGGGGCCGGGGCCAACGTCCTGACTTTC
TRBJ2-2	-	TRBV20-1	-	CSARAGGQDTGELFF	TGCAGTGCTAGAGCCGGGGGGCAGGACACCGGGGAGCTGTTTTTT
TRBJ2-7	TRBD1	TRBV15	-	CATTPGGTYEQYF	TGTGCCACGACCCCAGGGGGTACCTACGAGCAGTACTTC
TRBJ2-7	TRBD2	TRBV11-2	-	CASSLDGTSGRSMADEQYF	TGTGCCAGCAGCTTAGATGGAACTAGCGGGAGGAGTATGGCTGACGAGCAGTACTTC
TRBJ2-3	-	TRBV7-3	-	CASSLQAGRNTDTQYF	TGTGCCAGCAGCTTACAGGCCGGAAGGAACACAGATACGCAGTATTTT
TRBJ2-1	-	TRBV6-2/TRBV6-3	-	CASTTLRSSYNEQFF	TGTGCCAGCACGACTTTACGGAGCTCCTACAATGAGCAGTTCTTC
TRBJ1-2	-	TRBV7-9	-	CASSPEGSSYTF	TGTGCCAGCAGCCCCGAAGGGAGTAGCTACACCTTC
TRBJ1-1	TRBD1	TRBV4-1	-	CASSQGKGGGNTEAFF	TGCGCCAGCAGCCAAGGAAAAGGGGGCGGGAACACTGAAGCTTTCTTT
TRBJ1-6	-	TRBV2	-	CASSEADPVNSPLHF	TGTGCCAGCAGTGAAGCGGACCCTGTCAATTCACCCCTCCACTTT
TRBJ2-1	-	TRBV7-2	-	CASSLVGGNNEQFF	TGTGCCAGCAGCTTAGTTGGAGGGAATAATGAGCAGTTCTTC
TRBJ1-5	-	TRBV27	few	CASSFTHNQPQHF	TGTGCCAGCAGTTTTACCCACAATCAGCCCCAGCATTTT
TRBJ1-1	-	TRBV20-1	many	CSANRLNTEAFF	TGCAGTGCTAACAGGTTGAACACTGAAGCTTTCTTT